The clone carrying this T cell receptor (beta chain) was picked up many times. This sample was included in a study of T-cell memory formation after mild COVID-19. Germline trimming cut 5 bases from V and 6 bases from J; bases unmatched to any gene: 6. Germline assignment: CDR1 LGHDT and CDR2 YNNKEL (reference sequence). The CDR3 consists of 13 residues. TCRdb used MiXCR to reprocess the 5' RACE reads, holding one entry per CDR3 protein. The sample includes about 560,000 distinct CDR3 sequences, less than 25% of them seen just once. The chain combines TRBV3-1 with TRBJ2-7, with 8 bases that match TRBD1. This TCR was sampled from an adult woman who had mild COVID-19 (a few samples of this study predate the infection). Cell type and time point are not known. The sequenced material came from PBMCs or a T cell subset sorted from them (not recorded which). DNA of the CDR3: TGTGCCAGCAGCTTCGACGACAGGGGCGAGCAGTACTTC. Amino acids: CASSFDDRGEQYF.